Below, 25 T cell receptor beta chains from the same sample are listed, as sequenced in a study of T cell responses to AZD1222 COVID-19 vaccine. The data were produced by immunoSEQ multiplex PCR, yet TCRdb's version contains in-frame clones alone and is incomplete. The profile shows 97,000 or so clones, approximately 84% of them singletons. Sequenced material: peripheral blood, taken on day 0 of AZD1222 vaccination. The receptors shown here come from an adult in good health.

V gene TRBV5-1 combines with J gene TRBJ2-7; no clear D gene. This CDR3 spans 13 amino acids. Germline values: CDR1 SGHRS, CDR2 YFSETQ. Trimming removed 3 bases at V and 7 bases at J, with 14 bases between. The chain's CDR3 is CASSYSPELEQYF. CDR3 nucleotides: TGCGCCAGCAGCTATTCCCCGGAGCTGGAGCAGTACTTC.

This clone was counted a single time. The J gene is TRBJ1-2, the V gene TRBV19; D remains unclear. V lost 4 bases and J lost 4, with 16 bases in between. Germline V gene sequence: CDR1 LNHDA, CDR2 SQIVND (reference sequence). The length of the CDR3 is 15 residues. CDR3 region: CASSTLKPPTYGYTF. CDR3 DNA sequence: TGTGCCAGTAGTACCCTAAAACCACCGACCTATGGCTACACCTTC.

The chain employs TRBV19 and TRBJ2-1, with 14 bases aligning to TRBD2. V lost 4 bases, J lost 6 bases, and 2 bases stayed unmatched. The CDR3 contains 15 residues. The V gene's germline CDR1 is LNHDA and CDR2 SQIVND (reference sequence). In DNA, the CDR3 is TGTGCCAGTAGTACGGGACTAGCGGGAGCCAATGAGCAGTTCTTC. Amino acid sequence: CASSTGLAGANEQFF.

V is TRBV19 and J is TRBJ2-1; 10 positions match TRBD1. V shed 8 bases and J 4 bases; nucleotides not matched to a gene: 8. CDR1 is LNHDA and CDR2 is SQIVND in the germline V gene (reference sequence). The CDR3 length is 15 residues. The CDR3 region has the DNA TGTGCCAGTTTACCGACAGGGGGCGGGTACAATGAGCAGTTCTTC. Translating gives CASLPTGGGYNEQFF.

The rearrangement uses TRBV9 and TRBJ1-1, with 7 bases lining up with TRBD1. This CDR3 spans 14 amino acids. Germline V gene sequence: CDR1 SGDLS, CDR2 YYNGEE. After removal of 0 bases from V and 5 bases from J, the junction contained 4 bases not matched to a gene. The CDR3 region is CASSVEGGGTEAFF. In DNA, the CDR3 is TGTGCCAGCAGCGTAGAAGGGGGCGGAACTGAAGCTTTCTTT.

The chain links TRBV19 to TRBJ1-6; TRBD1 agrees at 8 bases. The CDR3 covers 15 residues. Germline V lookup: CDR1 LNHDA, CDR2 SQIVND (reference sequence). V shed 4 bases, J shed 8 bases, and the junction held 7 bases outside the gene matches. In DNA form, the CDR3 reads TGTGCCAGTAGTACCCCCCCAGGGGGCCATTCACCCCTCCACTTT. It translates to CASSTPPGGHSPLHF.

The chain is built from TRBV19 and TRBJ2-2; 10 bases are shared with TRBD2. The ends lost 3 bases at V and 7 bases at J; junction bases unmatched: 14. The V gene's germline CDR1 is LNHDA and CDR2 SQIVND (reference sequence). This CDR3 is built from 18 residues. The CDR3 sequence is CASSIRRASGSTGGELFF. The CDR3 DNA sequence: TGTGCCAGTAGTATCCGGAGGGCTAGCGGGAGTACGGGCGGGGAGCTGTTTTTT.

The V gene is TRBV11-3, the J gene TRBJ2-1; 9 bases line up with TRBD2. The V gene end was trimmed by 1 base and the J gene end by 6 bases; junction bases not matched to a gene: 7. CDR1 and CDR2 from the germline V gene are SGHNT and YENEEA. The CDR3 extends over 16 amino acids. In DNA form, the CDR3 reads TGTGCCAGCAGCTTAGGGTATAGCGGGAGTCGCAATGAGCAGTTCTTC. The encoded protein is CASSLGYSGSRNEQFF.

This sequence joins TRBV7-2 and TRBJ2-1; tentatively, D is TRBD2 (6 bases). The germline V gene encodes CDR1 SGHTA and CDR2 FQGNSA. The V gene lost 1 base and the J gene lost 5 bases, with 15 bases spanning the gap. This CDR3 spans 16 amino acids. The CDR3 DNA is TGTGCCAGCAGCTTAGGGTCCATCCGCGGGAACAATGAGCAGTTCTTC. Translated: CASSLGSIRGNNEQFF.

As to this clone: The same CDR3 is also encoded by other DNA sequences in this sample. The gene calls are TRBV7-9 and TRBJ2-1; 11 nucleotides match TRBD2. This CDR3 is built from 16 residues. Germline V gene lookup returns CDR1 SEHNR and CDR2 FQNEAQ (reference sequence). The V segment lost 5 bases and the J segment 1 base; nucleotides outside the gene matches: 4. The CDR3 here is CASSPRLAGSYNEQFF. The CDR3 DNA is TGTGCCAGCAGCCCAAGACTAGCGGGGTCCTACAATGAGCAGTTCTTC.

The chain recombines TRBV12-5 with TRBJ2-1, with TRBD2 matching 8 bases. The length of the CDR3 is 16 residues. After removal of 6 bases from V and 3 bases from J, the junction contained 10 bases not matched to a gene. Germline CDR1 and CDR2: LGHNT and FRNRAP. Here the CDR3 DNA reads TGTGCTAGTGGCCCCCTTGGCGGGGGGAACTACAATGAGCAGTTCTTC. It is translated as CASGPLGGGNYNEQFF.

The J gene is TRBJ1-5, the V gene TRBV7-8, with D perhaps TRBD1 (5 bases). The CDR3 is 15 residues long. V dropped 1 base and J dropped 10 bases, with 17 bases sitting between them. The germline V gene encodes CDR1 SGHVS and CDR2 FQNEAQ. CDR3 in DNA: TGTGCCAGCAGCTTAGTCGGTCAGGGACGCAGCCCCCAGCATTTT. This sequence encodes CASSLVGQGRSPQHF.

V is TRBV19 and J is TRBJ1-2; maybe TRBD1 (5 bases). The CDR3 spans 11 residues. Germline V gives CDR1 LNHDA, CDR2 SQIVND (reference sequence). V dropped 5 bases and J dropped 7 bases, with 8 bases sitting between them. The DNA of the CDR3 is TGTGCCAGTAGTGATGGGGGTGGCTACACCTTC. This encodes CASSDGGGYTF.

This clone showed up just once. This chain connects TRBV9 to TRBJ1-6, with unresolved D. Germline CDR1 and CDR2: SGDLS and YYNGEE. The CDR3 is 16 amino acids. V shed 0 bases and J shed 3 bases, with 10 bases lying between them. CDR3 coding DNA: TGTGCCAGCAGCGTAGAATCGGACCGCTATAATTCACCCCTCCACTTT. This gives the protein CASSVESDRYNSPLHF.

The chain employs TRBV5-6 and TRBJ1-3; tentative D call: TRBD1 (6 bases). Trimming took off 4 bases at V and 0 bases at J, with 14 bases between the two ends. Per germline, CDR1 SGHDT and CDR2 YYEEEE. This CDR3 has 16 residues. CDR3 residues: CASSMIDRSSGNTIYF. For the CDR3, the DNA is TGTGCCAGCAGCATGATAGACAGGAGCTCTGGAAACACCATATATTTT.

The rearrangement uses TRBV5-1 and TRBJ2-3; 11 nucleotides align to TRBD1. Germline CDR1 reads SGHRS; CDR2 reads YFSETQ. V trimming: 4 bases; J trimming: 4 bases; junction bases outside the gene matches: 8. The length of the CDR3 is 16 residues. The CDR3: CASSPGDRGVSDTQYF. Written as DNA, the CDR3 is TGCGCCAGCAGCCCAGGGGACAGGGGGGTGTCAGATACGCAGTATTTT.

The chain is built from TRBV29-1 and TRBJ2-3, with D possibly matching TRBD2 (6 bases). There are 12 residues in the CDR3. CDR1 is SQVTM, CDR2 ANQGSEA, per germline. With 7 bases removed from V and 2 bases from J, the gap between germline ends came to 10 bases. As DNA, the CDR3 is TGCAGCGCTCGGGAGACCACAGATACGCAGTATTTT. Encoded protein: CSARETTDTQYF.

V is TRBV7-2 and J is TRBJ1-2, with TRBD1 as a possible D gene (5 bases). Germline V CDR1 and CDR2: SGHTA, FQGNSA. The CDR3 sequence is 16 residues long. V was trimmed by 2 bases and J by 1 base, leaving 14 bases between them. CDR3 DNA: TGTGCCAGCAGCTTATCAAGGACACCTTTTAACTATGGCTACACCTTC. This sequence encodes CASSLSRTPFNYGYTF.

This chain links TRBV19 with TRBJ1-5; D gene unclear. Germline lookup yields CDR1 LNHDA and CDR2 SQIVND (reference sequence). The V and J ends lost 4 bases and 0 bases respectively, with 10 bases between them. This CDR3 region has 15 residues. DNA of the CDR3: TGTGCCAGTAGTAAAACGGACCTTAGCAATCAGCCCCAGCATTTT. Protein product: CASSKTDLSNQPQHF.

The CDR3 DNA follows: TGTGCCAGCAGCCAAGGCGGGGGCGGGACTTTGAATGAGCAGTTCTTC. This gives the protein CASSQGGGGTLNEQFF. The gene calls are TRBV4-2 and TRBJ2-1; perhaps TRBD2 as D (7 bases). This CDR3 has 16 residues. Germline V gives CDR1 LGHNA, CDR2 YNFKEQ. V shed 1 base and J shed 7 bases, with 17 bases lying between them.

This chain links TRBV28 with TRBJ1-2; D is unresolved. The length of the CDR3 is 12 residues. The germline gives CDR1 MDHEN, CDR2 SYDVKM. The CDR3 DNA reads as TGTGCTACGGGTGGCGTGGACTATGGCTACACCTTC. Amino acids: CATGGVDYGYTF.

The chain uses TRBV18 and TRBJ1-2; unclear D gene. Germline loops: CDR1 KGHSH, CDR2 LQKENI. This CDR3 has 13 residues. The ends were cut back, 6 bases at V and 0 bases at J, with 8 bases in the middle. The CDR3 is CASSPPSNYGYTF. In nucleotides, the CDR3 is TGTGCCAGCTCCCCCCCGTCTAACTATGGCTACACCTTC.

This chain connects TRBV6-5 to TRBJ1-4; tentatively, D is TRBD1 (5 bases). The CDR3 runs 15 residues. V gave up 5 bases and J gave up 3 bases, with 13 bases separating them. Germline V CDR1 and CDR2: MNHEY, SVGAGI. For the CDR3, the DNA is TGTGCCAGCAGTAAAACAGGCGGGGCTAATGAAAAACTGTTTTTT. It codes for CASSKTGGANEKLFF.

V is TRBV20-1 and J is TRBJ2-3, with a tentative D call TRBD2 (5 bases). V gave up 3 bases and J gave up 7 bases, with 14 bases separating them. Germline V gene sequence: CDR1 DFQATT, CDR2 SNEGSKA (reference sequence). The CDR3 covers 13 residues. This CDR3 is CSASQSTGNTQYF. CDR3 bases: TGCAGTGCTAGTCAGTCTACCGGGAATACGCAGTATTTT.

CDR3 in DNA: TGTGCCAGCAGCTTAACGAATCAGCCCCAGCATTTT. Translating gives CASSLTNQPQHF. V usage is TRBV7-8 and J usage is TRBJ1-5; D is undetermined. The CDR3 is 12 residues long. V dropped 2 bases and J dropped 4 bases, with 3 bases sitting between them. Germline CDR1 reads SGHVS; CDR2 reads FQNEAQ.